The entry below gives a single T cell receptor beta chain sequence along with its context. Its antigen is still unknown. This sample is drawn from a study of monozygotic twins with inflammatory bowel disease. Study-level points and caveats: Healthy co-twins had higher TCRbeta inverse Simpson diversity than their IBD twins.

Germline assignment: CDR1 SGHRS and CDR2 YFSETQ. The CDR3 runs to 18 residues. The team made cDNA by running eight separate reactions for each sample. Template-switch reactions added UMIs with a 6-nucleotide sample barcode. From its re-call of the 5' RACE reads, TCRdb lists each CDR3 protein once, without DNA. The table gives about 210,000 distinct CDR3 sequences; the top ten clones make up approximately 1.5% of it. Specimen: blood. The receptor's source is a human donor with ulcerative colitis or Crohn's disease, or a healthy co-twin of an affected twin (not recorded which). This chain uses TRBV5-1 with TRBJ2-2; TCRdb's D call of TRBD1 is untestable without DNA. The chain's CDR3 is CASSYRPLHRVGTGELFF.